One T cell receptor (beta chain) is described in this entry. What it binds is unknown. This record comes from a study of cytomegalovirus exposure and HLA in healthy donors. Primers for the PCR totalled 60 Vbeta and 13 Jbeta. Clones were sequenced by immunoSEQ multiplex PCR, and TCRdb holds only the in-frame ones, with some missing. Seen here are around 67,000 clones, 75% to 90% observed once, and the top ten hold around an eighth. Overall study results and limits: Reports indicated that the classifier achieved high specificity and sensitivity in diagnosing cytomegalovirus status.

Germline lookup yields CDR1 SGHDT and CDR2 YYEEEE. CDR3 size: 12 residues. V was clipped by 2 bases and J by 10 bases; unmatched bases: 6. This sequence was found in a young woman in good health and CMV-seropositive. The chain is built from TRBV5-6 and TRBJ2-7; TRBD1 agrees at 7 bases. Sequences were obtained from PBMCs. This chain's CDR3 is CASSFRDSSQYF. CDR3 bases: TGTGCCAGCAGCTTCCGGGACAGCAGTCAGTACTTC.